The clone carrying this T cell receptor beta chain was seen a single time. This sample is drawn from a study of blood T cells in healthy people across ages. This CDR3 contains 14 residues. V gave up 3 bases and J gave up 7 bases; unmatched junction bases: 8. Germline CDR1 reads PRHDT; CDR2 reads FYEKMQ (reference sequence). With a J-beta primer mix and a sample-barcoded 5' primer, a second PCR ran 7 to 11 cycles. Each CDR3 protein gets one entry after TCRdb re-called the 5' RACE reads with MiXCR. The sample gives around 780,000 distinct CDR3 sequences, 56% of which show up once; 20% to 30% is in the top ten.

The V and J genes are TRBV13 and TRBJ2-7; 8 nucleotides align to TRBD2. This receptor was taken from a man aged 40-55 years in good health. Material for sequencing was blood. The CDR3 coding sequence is TGTGCCAGCAGCTTGACGGGAGGGCCGGGGGAGCAGTACTTC. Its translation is CASSLTGGPGEQYF. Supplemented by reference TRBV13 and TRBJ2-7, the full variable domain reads AAGVIQSPRHLIKEKRETATLKCYPIPRHDTVYWYQQGPGQDPQFLISFYEKMQSDKGSIPDRFSAQQFSDYHSELNMSSLELGDSALYFCASSLTGGPGEQYFGPGTRLTVT.